This T cell receptor (beta chain) was documented in a study of blood T cell repertoires in COVID-19. Study-wide context: The origin of the acute and convalescent COVID-19 samples was the United States, Italy and Spain. Sample material is recorded as cDNA or gDNA derived from T cells, B-cell-depleted T cells, or PBMCs.

CDR1 GTSNPN and CDR2 SVGIG come from the germline V gene (reference sequence). The CDR3 spans 13 residues. V lost 2 bases and J 7 bases, leaving 9 bases between the germline ends. In the original analysis: Amplification from reference gene primers served as the basis for estimated nucleated cell counts. Clones were read by immunoSEQ multiplex PCR, and TCRdb kept only the in-frame ones, dropping some. The V and J calls and the clone size are those of that table, but D and trimming were determined from the DNA. The top ten clones hold 1% to 1.5% of a sample with about 210,000 clones, about 92% of them seen once.

The TCR sequence derives from a man aged 30 to 39 with acute or convalescent COVID-19. The rearrangement uses TRBV30 and TRBJ1-6; possible D gene TRBD1, 5 bases. Sequencing was done on a sample of peripheral blood. As DNA, the CDR3 is TGTGCCTGGAGTCCGACAGCCAATTCACCCCTCCACTTT. Amino acids: CAWSPTANSPLHF.